This T cell receptor (beta chain) comes out of a study of T cell responses to AZD1222 COVID-19 vaccine. Broader study findings: Clonal diversity was possibly underestimated, and the donors were mostly white British, with more females. Following two doses of AZD1222, Spike-specific TCR breadth and depth rose. At baseline, just 6 or 7 AZD1222 recipients tested seropositive. None of the repertoires were sampled until the peak T cell response had passed.

The repertoire was sequenced with immunoSEQ multiplex PCR; TCRdb's copy has only in-frame clones and lacks some. The data contain 100,000 to 150,000 clones, roughly 89% of them singletons. As to this clone: Its specificity is not known.

Trimming shortened V by 1 base and J by 0 bases, and 7 bases separated the two germline ends. The CDR3 contains 14 residues. Germline V gene lookup returns CDR1 LGHNA and CDR2 YNFKEQ. This chain joins TRBV4-2 and TRBJ2-7; D gene ambiguous. The sequence derives from an adult who received the AZD1222 COVID-19 vaccine. The sequenced sample was peripheral blood, obtained 28 days after the second AZD1222 dose. The CDR3: CASSQGYSSYEQYF. CDR3 nucleotides: TGTGCCAGCAGCCAAGGCTACAGCTCCTACGAGCAGTACTTC.